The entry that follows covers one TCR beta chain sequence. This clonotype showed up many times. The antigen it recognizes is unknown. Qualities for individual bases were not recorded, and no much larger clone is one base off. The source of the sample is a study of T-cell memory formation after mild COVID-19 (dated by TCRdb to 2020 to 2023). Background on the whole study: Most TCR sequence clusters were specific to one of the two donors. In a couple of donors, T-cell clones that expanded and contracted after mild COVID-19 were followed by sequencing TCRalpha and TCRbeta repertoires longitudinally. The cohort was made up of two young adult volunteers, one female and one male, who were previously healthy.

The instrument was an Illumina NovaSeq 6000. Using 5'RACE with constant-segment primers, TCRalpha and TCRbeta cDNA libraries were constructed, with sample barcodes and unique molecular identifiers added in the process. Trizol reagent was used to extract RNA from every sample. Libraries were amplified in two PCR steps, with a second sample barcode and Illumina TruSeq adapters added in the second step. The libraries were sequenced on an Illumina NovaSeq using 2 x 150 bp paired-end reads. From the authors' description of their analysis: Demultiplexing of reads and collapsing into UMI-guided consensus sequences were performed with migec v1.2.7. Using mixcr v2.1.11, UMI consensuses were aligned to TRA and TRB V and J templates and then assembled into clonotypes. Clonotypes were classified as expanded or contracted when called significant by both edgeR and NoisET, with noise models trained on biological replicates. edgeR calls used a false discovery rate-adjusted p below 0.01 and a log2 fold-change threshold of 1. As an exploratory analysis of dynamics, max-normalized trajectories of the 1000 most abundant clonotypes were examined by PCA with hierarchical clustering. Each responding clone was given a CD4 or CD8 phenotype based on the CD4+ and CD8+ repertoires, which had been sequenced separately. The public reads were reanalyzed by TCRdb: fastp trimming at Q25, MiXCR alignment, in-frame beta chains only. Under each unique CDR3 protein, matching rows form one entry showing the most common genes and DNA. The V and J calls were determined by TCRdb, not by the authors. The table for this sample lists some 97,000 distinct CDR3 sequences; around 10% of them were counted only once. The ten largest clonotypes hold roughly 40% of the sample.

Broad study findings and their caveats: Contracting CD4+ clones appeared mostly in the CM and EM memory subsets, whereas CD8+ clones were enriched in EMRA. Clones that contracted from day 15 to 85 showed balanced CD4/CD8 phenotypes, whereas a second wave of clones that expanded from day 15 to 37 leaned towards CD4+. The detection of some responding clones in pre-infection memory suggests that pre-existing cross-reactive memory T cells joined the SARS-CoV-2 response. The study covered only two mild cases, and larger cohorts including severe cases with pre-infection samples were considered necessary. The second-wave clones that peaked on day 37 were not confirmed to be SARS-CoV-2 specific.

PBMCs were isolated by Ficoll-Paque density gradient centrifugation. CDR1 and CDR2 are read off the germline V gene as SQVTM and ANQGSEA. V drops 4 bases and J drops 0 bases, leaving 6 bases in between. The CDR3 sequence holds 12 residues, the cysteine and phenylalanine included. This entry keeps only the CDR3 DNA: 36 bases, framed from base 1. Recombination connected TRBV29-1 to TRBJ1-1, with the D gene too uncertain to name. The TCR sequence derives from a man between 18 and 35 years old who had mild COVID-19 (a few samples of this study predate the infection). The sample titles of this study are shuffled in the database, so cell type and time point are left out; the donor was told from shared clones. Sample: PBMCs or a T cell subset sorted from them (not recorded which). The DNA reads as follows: TGCAGCGTTGTGAGTCTGAACACTGAAGCTTTCTTT. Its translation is CSVVSLNTEAFF. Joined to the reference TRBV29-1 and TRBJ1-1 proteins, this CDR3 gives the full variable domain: SAVISQKPSRDICQRGTSLTIQCQVDSQVTMMFWYRQQPGQSLTLIATANQGSEATYESGFVIDKFPISRPNLTFSTLTVSNMSPEDSSIYLCSVVSLNTEAFFGQGTRLTVV.